The T cell receptor beta chain under discussion was sequenced for a study of blood T cells in healthy people across ages. Then a second PCR, running about 6 to 12 cycles, was carried out with a sample-barcoded 5' primer and a J-beta primer mix. TCRdb analysed the 5' RACE reads with MiXCR anew, one entry per CDR3 protein. The top ten clones hold less than 0.75% of a sample with roughly 1,000,000 distinct CDR3 sequences, 25% of them seen once. Germline lookup yields CDR1 MGHRA and CDR2 YSYEKL. The CDR3 loop spans 17 amino acids. With 5 bases removed from V and 4 bases from J, the gap between germline ends came to 23 bases. Separately, the same data were catalogued under a study of T cells of mothers and their children.

Sequencing was done on a sample of blood. V is TRBV4-1 and J is TRBJ1-2; tentative D call: TRBD1 (5 bases). This TCR was recovered from a girl aged 2-10 years in good health. The CDR3 coding sequence is TGCGCCAGCAGCACATACTCCGGGACGGAGGCCCTCTATGGCTACACCTTC. It specifies CASSTYSGTEALYGYTF.